The rows below give T cell receptor beta chains drawn from one sample of a study of T cells in Graves' hyperthyroidism and ophthalmopathy. TCRdb re-called the multiplex PCR reads with MiXCR, one entry per CDR3 protein. This repertoire shows some 370,000 distinct CDR3 sequences, approximately 18% found once; its top ten account for around a third. Sample: blood. Receptors were obtained from a woman aged 25 to 39 with Graves' hyperthyroidism that later progressed to Graves' ophthalmopathy. The CDR3 runs from the conserved cysteine through the conserved F or W. A D gene is named only where the DNA matches it firmly. Not every row has a clone size; where given, it reads once, few, many or a size class.

v_gene	abundance	j_gene	d_gene	CDR3aa	CDR3nt
TRBV6-1	few	TRBJ2-2	NA	CASKYAAGELFF	TGTGCCAGCAAATACGCGGCCGGGGAGCTGTTTTTT
TRBV19	many	TRBJ1-2	NA	CASSATGPGDGYTF	TGTGCCAGTAGCGCGACAGGACCCGGGGATGGCTACACCTTC
TRBV28	NA	TRBJ1-2	NA	CASSLLVGDGYTF	TGTGCCAGCAGTTTGTTGGTAGGGGACGGCTACACCTTC
TRBV2	NA	TRBJ2-7	TRBD2	CACTPGTSSYEQYF	TGTGCCTGCACCCCCGGGACTAGCTCCTACGAGCAGTACTTC
TRBV18	NA	TRBJ2-1	NA	CASSPPPGYNEQFF	TGTGCCAGCTCACCACCACCAGGCTACAATGAGCAGTTCTTC
TRBV18	NA	TRBJ2-1	NA	CASSPAFRDNEQFF	TGTGCCAGCTCACCTGCGTTCAGGGACAATGAGCAGTTCTTC
TRBV29-1	many	TRBJ1-2	NA	CSVRAGGVEGYTF	TGCAGCGTCCGAGCCGGTGGGGTGGAAGGCTACACCTTC
TRBV20-1	NA	TRBJ1-5	NA	CSAREGLSNQPQHF	TGCAGTGCTAGAGAAGGGTTAAGCAATCAGCCCCAGCATTTT
TRBV20-1	many	TRBJ2-7	TRBD2	CSARGTSGYEQYF	TGCAGTGCTAGAGGGACTAGCGGATACGAGCAGTACTTC
TRBV3-1	many	TRBJ1-6	TRBD1	CASSQTGKGNSPLHF	TGTGCCAGCAGCCAGACAGGGAAAGGGAATTCACCCCTCCACTTT
TRBV24-1	many	TRBJ2-2	TRBD2	CATSDEMRAGGAGELFF	TGTGCCACCAGTGATGAAATGCGCGCGGGAGGCGCCGGGGAGCTGTTTTTT
TRBV20-1	many	TRBJ1-4	TRBD1	CSAKTGGSEKLFF	TGCAGTGCAAAGACAGGGGGCAGTGAAAAACTGTTTTTT
TRBV5-5	many	TRBJ2-7	NA	CASSNLLVTYEQYF	TGTGCCAGCAGCAACCTACTAGTGACCTACGAGCAGTACTTC
TRBV7-9	few	TRBJ1-5	NA	CASSLVDSNQPQHF	TGTGCCAGCAGCTTAGTAGATAGCAATCAGCCCCAGCATTTT
TRBV4-1	NA	TRBJ2-7	NA	CASSQDGGARGHSYEQYF	TGCGCCAGCAGCCAAGATGGGGGCGCGCGGGGCCACTCCTACGAGCAGTACTTC
TRBV7-9	few	TRBJ2-3	TRBD2	CVYQRGSTDTQYF	TGTGTCTACCAGCGGGGTAGCACAGATACGCAGTATTTT
TRBV2	NA	TRBJ1-6	NA	CASSERDLRNSPLHF	TGTGCCAGCAGTGAGCGGGACCTCCGGAATTCACCCCTCCACTTT
TRBV29-1	many	TRBJ1-2	NA	CSVAPFDSLGGYTF	TGCAGCGTTGCGCCTTTTGACAGCCTGGGAGGCTACACCTTC
TRBV7-9	many	TRBJ2-5	NA	CASSVHLLGGAETQYF	TGTGCCAGCAGCGTACACCTGTTGGGGGGGGCTGAGACCCAGTACTTC
TRBV24-1	NA	TRBJ2-1	NA	CATSDLSGGHPGNEQFF	TGTGCCACCAGTGATTTGTCAGGGGGGCATCCGGGCAATGAGCAGTTCTTC
TRBV27	many	TRBJ1-3	TRBD1	CASRPMTGASSGNTIYF	TGTGCCAGCAGGCCTATGACAGGGGCCTCCTCTGGAAACACCATATATTTT
TRBV29-1	NA	TRBJ2-3	NA	CSVPPGAGAGADTQYF	TGCAGCGTTCCACCTGGAGCCGGGGCCGGGGCAGATACGCAGTATTTT
TRBV7-2	few	TRBJ1-1	NA	CASWSYVLGPTEAFF	TGTGCCAGCTGGTCCTATGTCTTAGGGCCGACTGAAGCTTTCTTT
TRBV28	many	TRBJ2-7	NA	CASRFGSDEQYF	TGTGCCAGCAGGTTCGGGTCGGACGAGCAGTACTTC
TRBV12-3/TRBV12-4	NA	TRBJ1-4	TRBD1	CASFGQGGEKLFF	TGTGCCAGCTTCGGACAGGGTGGTGAAAAACTGTTTTTT
TRBV6-2/TRBV6-3	many	TRBJ1-1	NA	CASSYPEEGIGNTEAFF	TGTGCCAGCAGTTACCCCGAAGAGGGAATTGGGAACACTGAAGCTTTCTTT
TRBV11-2	many	TRBJ2-3	TRBD2	CASSFLSGGARDTQYF	TGTGCCAGCAGCTTCCTAAGCGGGGGGGCCCGAGATACGCAGTATTTT
TRBV7-2	many	TRBJ2-7	NA	CASSLKLAYEQYF	TGTGCCAGCAGCTTAAAGCTAGCCTACGAGCAGTACTTC
TRBV12-5	many	TRBJ2-3	TRBD2	CASGPGLAGRTDTQYF	TGTGCTAGTGGTCCCGGACTAGCGGGACGCACAGATACGCAGTATTTT
TRBV5-6	few	TRBJ1-6	TRBD1	CASSSTGSRASPLHF	TGTGCCAGCAGCTCGACAGGGTCTCGGGCTTCACCCCTCCACTTT
TRBV2	many	TRBJ1-5	NA	CASSQQGLNQPQHF	TGTGCCAGCAGTCAACAGGGACTAAATCAGCCCCAGCATTTT
TRBV29-1	NA	TRBJ2-5	NA	CSGSWKDRVYQETQYF	TGCAGCGGATCTTGGAAGGACAGAGTGTACCAAGAGACCCAGTACTTC
TRBV12-3/TRBV12-4	few	TRBJ1-5	NA	CASSLRHSNQPQHF	TGTGCCAGCAGTTTGAGGCATTCCAATCAGCCCCAGCATTTT
TRBV13	NA	TRBJ2-1	NA	CASSLGSFLSSYNEQFF	TGTGCCAGCAGCTTGGGCTCGTTCCTCAGCTCCTACAATGAGCAGTTCTTC
TRBV4-1	NA	TRBJ2-1	TRBD2	CASSQFRDYSYNEQFF	TGCGCCAGCAGCCAGTTCCGGGACTATTCCTACAATGAGCAGTTCTTC
TRBV4-1	many	TRBJ2-5	NA	CASSQGPRETQYF	TGCGCCAGCAGCCAGGGCCCCCGAGAGACCCAGTACTTC
TRBV10-3	few	TRBJ1-2	TRBD1	CAISESTDRDGHTF	TGTGCCATCAGTGAGTCAACGGACAGGGATGGCCACACCTTC
TRBV12-3/TRBV12-4	NA	TRBJ2-3	NA	CASSDSQGLDTQYF	TGTGCCAGCAGTGACTCGCAGGGTTTGGATACGCAGTATTTT
TRBV5-1	many	TRBJ2-3	NA	CASSFSGSRIDTQYF	TGCGCCAGCAGCTTTTCAGGATCCCGTATTGATACGCAGTATTTT
TRBV4-1	many	TRBJ2-5	NA	CASSQEPRMDETQYF	TGCGCCAGCAGCCAAGAACCCAGGATGGACGAGACCCAGTACTTC
TRBV4-1	many	TRBJ1-1	NA	CASSQGVGTEAFF	TGCGCCAGCAGCCAAGGGGTGGGCACTGAAGCTTTCTTT
TRBV3-1	few	TRBJ2-3	NA	CASSPGVETTDTQYF	TGTGCCAGCAGCCCTGGGGTAGAAACCACAGATACGCAGTATTTT
TRBV15	many	TRBJ2-7	TRBD2	CATSRLTSGRQYF	TGTGCCACCAGCAGACTCACTAGCGGGAGACAGTACTTC